One and the same sample provided the 30 T cell receptor beta chains below, sequenced in a study of T-cell reconstitution after alpha-beta-depleted transplantation in children. The library targeted TCRbeta and was prepared with unique molecular identifiers. TCRdb re-derived calls from the PCR reads in MiXCR, one entry per CDR3 protein. Of hundreds of thousands of distinct CDR3 sequences in the sample, about 25% were seen once. The sequenced sample was PBMCs, obtained before TCRalphabeta/CD19-depleted stem cell transplant. These receptors were collected from a girl aged 2 to 9 with Fanconi anemia, due to receive a stem cell transplant.

The V call is TRBV6-1, the J call TRBJ2-5; TRBD2 might be the D (5 bases). Looked up from germline, CDR1 is MNHNS and CDR2 is SASEGT. The CDR3 is made up of 14 amino acids. Trimming removed 6 bases from V and 1 base from J, with 12 bases in between. The CDR3 DNA reads TGTGCCAGCAGACGACTATTCCCCCAAGAGACCCAGTACTTC. This translates into CASRRLFPQETQYF.

CDR3 DNA sequence: TGTGCCAGCAGCCCTTTCGGACTAGCGGCCGGGGAGCTGTTTTTT. Protein sequence: CASSPFGLAAGELFF. The genes are TRBV7-9 and TRBJ2-2; 10 bases are a match to TRBD2. The V and J ends lost 5 bases and 6 bases, in that order; junction bases with no gene match: 6. The CDR3 is 15 residues long. Germline CDR1 is SEHNR and CDR2 is FQNEAQ (reference sequence).

The sample holds many counts of this clonotype. The V and J genes are TRBV29-1 and TRBJ2-7, with 9 nucleotides matching TRBD2. This CDR3 has 13 residues. From germline, CDR1 is SQVTM and CDR2 ANQGSEA. The V segment lost 3 bases and the J segment 4 bases; nucleotides outside the gene matches: 4. The CDR3 DNA reads TGCAGCGTTGATGGCGGGGGGGTATACGAGCAGTACTTC. Protein sequence: CSVDGGGVYEQYF.

This clonotype was seen more than once but under ten times. The V gene is TRBV21-1, the J gene TRBJ2-1; TRBD1, the table's D call, was not compared with the DNA. TRBV21-1 is a documented pseudogene. This CDR3 spans 17 amino acids. Here the CDR3 DNA reads TGTGCCAGCTCAGGGGACAGTCTCCAACGGTCCTACAATGAGCAGTTCTTC. Amino acid sequence: CASSGDSLQRSYNEQFF.

This clonotype has only a few counts. The J gene is TRBJ2-7, the V gene TRBV5-1; D may be TRBD1 (5 bases). Deletions cut 0 bases from V and 2 bases from J, with 15 bases between. The length of the CDR3 is 16 residues. The germline gives CDR1 SGHRS, CDR2 YFSETQ. CDR3 residues: CASSLVWGRVPYEQYF. Here the CDR3 DNA reads TGCGCCAGCAGCTTGGTTTGGGGCAGGGTACCCTACGAGCAGTACTTC.

This clonotype was counted a few times. The chain employs TRBV6-2 or TRBV6-3 and TRBJ1-5, with D perhaps matching TRBD1 (5 bases). CDR1 and CDR2 (germline): MNHEY, SVGEGT. The CDR3 has 15 residues. Trimming left V 4 bases short and J 5 bases short, with 15 bases between. The chain's CDR3 is CASSSSGTGYQPQHF. The DNA of the CDR3 is TGTGCCAGCAGTTCGTCCGGGACGGGTTATCAGCCCCAGCATTTT.

This clonotype was seen at least ten times. The rearrangement joins TRBV29-1 to TRBJ2-1; D gene ambiguous. V lost 5 bases and J lost 3, with 5 bases in between. The length of the CDR3 is 11 residues. The germline V gene encodes CDR1 SQVTM and CDR2 ANQGSEA. DNA for the CDR3: TGCAGCGTTACTGGCTACAATGAGCAGTTCTTC. Its protein product is CSVTGYNEQFF.

The J gene is TRBJ2-7, the V gene TRBV20-1, with 7 positions matching TRBD2. J gave up 7 bases and V 7 bases, and 10 bases lay outside the gene matches. In germline, CDR1 is DFQATT, CDR2 SNEGSKA (reference sequence). The CDR3 has 12 amino acids. In DNA form, the CDR3 reads TGCAGTGGGGGATACGGGAGGAAGGAGCAGTACTTC. Its translation is CSGGYGRKEQYF.

This chain connects TRBV20-1 to TRBJ2-7; 7 nucleotides match TRBD1. The CDR3 runs to 11 residues. The germline CDR1 and CDR2 sequences are DFQATT and SNEGSKA (reference sequence). J lost 5 bases, V lost 6 bases, and 4 bases had no gene match. CDR3 loop: CSAVTGDEQYF. CDR3 bases: TGCAGTGCCGTTACAGGGGACGAGCAGTACTTC.

This clonotype was found many times. V gene TRBV6-1 combines with J gene TRBJ2-1; 7 bases align to TRBD1. Unmatched junction bases numbered 5, after V lost 7 bases and J lost 5 bases. This CDR3 comprises 13 residues. Germline loops: CDR1 MNHNS, CDR2 SASEGT. The CDR3 DNA sequence: TGTGCCAGCAATCGGGACAGCAACAATGAGCAGTTCTTC. Amino acid sequence: CASNRDSNNEQFF.

This clonotype was observed many times. The rearrangement joins TRBV15 to TRBJ2-7; weak D call: TRBD2 (5 bases). V was shortened by 4 bases and J by 6 bases, with 16 bases between the two germline ends. Germline CDR1 and CDR2: LNHNV and YYDKDF (reference sequence). The CDR3 loop spans 14 amino acids. The CDR3 region has the DNA TGTGCCACCAGCAACGACTACGGGCGTGCCGAGCAGTACTTC. It yields the protein CATSNDYGRAEQYF. The full variable domain, rest sourced from reference TRBV15 and TRBJ2-7, is DAMVIQNPRYQVTQFGKPVTLSCSQTLNHNVMYWYQQKSSQAPKLLFHYYDKDFNNEADTPDNFQSRRPNTSFCFLDIRSPGLGDTAMYLCATSNDYGRAEQYFGPGTRLTVT.

The count of this clonotype is one. The gene calls are TRBV7-3 and TRBJ2-1, with 8 positions matching TRBD2. The germline V gene has CDR1 SGHTA and CDR2 FQGTGA. V lost 6 bases to trimming and J lost 3 bases; unmatched junction nucleotides: 4. This CDR3 is built from 14 residues. CDR3 in DNA: TGTGCCAGCAGGCCTCGGGAGGGCTACAATGAGCAGTTCTTC. It codes for CASRPREGYNEQFF. Filled out from reference TRBV7-3 and TRBJ2-1, the complete variable domain reads GAGVSQTPSNKVTEKGKYVELRCDPISGHTALYWYRQSLGQGPEFLIYFQGTGAADDSGLPNDRFFAVRPEGSVSTLKIQRTERGDSAVYLCASRPREGYNEQFFGPGTRLTVL.

In this sample, this clonotype turned up a few times. The chain couples TRBV5-8 to TRBJ2-2, with no clear D. The V gene lost 4 bases and the J gene lost 0 bases, with 16 bases spanning the gap. CDR3 size: 17 residues. The germline V gene has CDR1 SGHTS and CDR2 YDEGEE. The chain's CDR3 is CASSLVYRSANTGELFF. The CDR3 DNA follows: TGTGCCAGCAGCCTTGTTTACCGGAGCGCGAACACCGGGGAGCTGTTTTTT.

The chain joins TRBV6-5 to TRBJ2-5, with TRBD2 matching over 13 bases. The germline V gene encodes CDR1 MNHEY and CDR2 SVGAGI. Unmatched junction bases numbered 7, after V lost 2 bases and J lost 4 bases. There are 17 residues in the CDR3. The CDR3 bases are TGTGCCAGCAGTTACCGGACTAGCGGGAGACGAGGAGAGACCCAGTACTTC. Amino acid sequence: CASSYRTSGRRGETQYF.

Many counts were recorded for this clonotype. The chain has TRBV3-1 and TRBJ2-7, with 7 bases aligning to TRBD1. The CDR3 has 12 residues. Per the germline V gene, CDR1 is LGHDT and CDR2 is YNNKEL (reference sequence). V shed 4 bases, J shed 8 bases, and the junction held 5 bases outside the gene matches. CDR3 sequence (DNA): TGTGCCAGCAGCCCGCGGACAGGCCAGCAGTACTTC. As protein: CASSPRTGQQYF.

The J gene is TRBJ1-1, the V gene TRBV29-1; no reliable D call. This CDR3 comprises 12 residues. Trimming took off 4 bases at V and 5 bases at J, with 11 bases between the two ends. The V gene's germline CDR1 is SQVTM and CDR2 ANQGSEA. The CDR3 DNA reads TGCAGCGTTGTGGGTCGAGGGACTGAAGCTTTCTTT. This sequence encodes CSVVGRGTEAFF.

V and J are TRBV28 and TRBJ2-3, with 7 bases identical to TRBD2. Per germline, CDR1 MDHEN and CDR2 SYDVKM. V was clipped by 4 bases and J by 2 bases; unmatched bases: 3. This CDR3 contains 14 residues. The CDR3, as DNA: TGTGCCAGCAGTTGGGGGACTATCACAGATACGCAGTATTTT. Protein sequence: CASSWGTITDTQYF.

This chain uses TRBV5-1 with TRBJ2-3; D is ambiguous. V lost 0 bases, J lost 7 bases, and 12 bases lay in between. This CDR3 has 14 residues. Germline V CDR1 and CDR2: SGHRS, YFSETQ. This CDR3 is CASSLAEGPHTQYF. CDR3 bases: TGCGCCAGCAGCTTGGCGGAAGGTCCCCATACGCAGTATTTT. Full variable domain (missing parts from reference TRBV5-1 and TRBJ2-3): KAGVTQTPRYLIKTRGQQVTLSCSPISGHRSVSWYQQTPGQGLQFLFEYFSETQRNKGNFPGRFSGRQFSNSRSEMNVSTLELGDSALYLCASSLAEGPHTQYFGPGTRLTVL.

In this sample, this clonotype turned up many times. V usage is TRBV9 and J usage is TRBJ2-1; D remains unclear. V was pared by 3 bases and J by 5 bases, with 3 bases between. Germline loops: CDR1 SGDLS, CDR2 YYNGEE. The length of the CDR3 is 11 residues. The CDR3 region has the DNA TGTGCCAGCAGCGGAGACAATGAGCAGTTCTTC. Protein: CASSGDNEQFF.

The genes are TRBV6-1 and TRBJ1-6; 7 bases fit TRBD1. After removal of 6 bases from V and 7 bases from J, the junction contained 3 bases not matched to a gene. Per the germline V gene, CDR1 is MNHNS and CDR2 is SASEGT. The CDR3 length is 13 residues. The CDR3 here is CASRRTGNSPLHF. As DNA, the CDR3 is TGTGCCAGCAGGAGGACAGGCAATTCACCCCTCCACTTT.

There are many counts of this clonotype. This sequence joins TRBV20-1 and TRBJ2-7; no definite D call. Trimming pared 0 bases from V and 2 bases from J, leaving 14 bases between. The germline CDR1 and CDR2 sequences are DFQATT and SNEGSKA (reference sequence). This CDR3 comprises 15 residues. The CDR3 DNA reads TGCAGTGCTAGAGATCAGGCGTGGTATACCTACGAGCAGTACTTC. It translates to CSARDQAWYTYEQYF.

The table lists this clonotype with many counts. The J gene is TRBJ2-3, the V gene TRBV9; possibly TRBD1 for D (8 bases). This CDR3 contains 15 residues. Trimming cost V 4 bases and J 5 bases, with 17 bases left between them. Germline values: CDR1 SGDLS, CDR2 YYNGEE. CDR3 region: CASSTGGGAQDTQYF. Here the CDR3 DNA reads TGTGCCAGCAGCACAGGGGGAGGGGCGCAAGATACGCAGTATTTT.

This clonotype was counted ten times or more. The rearrangement joins TRBV13 to TRBJ2-1, with D unclear. V gave up 3 bases and J gave up 7 bases, with 7 bases separating them. The CDR3 is made up of 12 amino acids. Looked up from germline, CDR1 is PRHDT and CDR2 is FYEKMQ (reference sequence). CDR3 in DNA: TGTGCCAGCAGCTTCAACCAAAATGAGCAGTTCTTC. Translation gives CASSFNQNEQFF.

This clonotype turned up a few times. The V gene is TRBV12-3 or TRBV12-4, the J gene TRBJ1-5, with 8 bases fitting TRBD1. V trimming: 6 bases; J trimming: 4 bases; junction bases outside the gene matches: 5. This CDR3 has 14 residues. Written as DNA, the CDR3 is TGTGCCAGCAGCCGGACAGGGACAAATCAGCCCCAGCATTTT. As protein: CASSRTGTNQPQHF.

This clonotype was counted many times. The chain carries TRBV29-1 and TRBJ2-7, with a tentative D call TRBD2 (7 bases). Germline CDR1 SQVTM, CDR2 ANQGSEA. The V end was cut by 4 bases, the J end by 3 bases, with 13 bases between. The CDR3 sequence is 13 residues long. The CDR3 protein is CSVVAGANYEQYF. In DNA, the CDR3 is TGCAGCGTTGTCGCGGGGGCGAACTACGAGCAGTACTTC.

This clonotype was recorded at least ten times. The J gene is TRBJ2-3, the V gene TRBV10-3; 11 bases agree with TRBD1. This CDR3 has 15 residues. V lost 3 bases to trimming and J lost 4 bases; unmatched junction nucleotides: 3. CDR1 and CDR2 from the germline V gene are ENHRY and SYGVKD. The CDR3 DNA sequence: TGTGCCATCAGTGAACCGGGACAGGGGGCAGATACGCAGTATTTT. It is translated as CAISEPGQGADTQYF.

The sample holds many counts of this clonotype. The V call is TRBV20-1, the J call TRBJ1-1, with a weak D call TRBD1 (6 bases). CDR1 is DFQATT, CDR2 SNEGSKA, per germline (reference sequence). The CDR3 has 14 residues. V lost 3 bases and J 0 bases, leaving 11 bases between the germline ends. The CDR3 reads CSASGGPLNTEAFF. The CDR3 DNA reads TGCAGTGCTAGTGGGGGCCCTCTGAACACTGAAGCTTTCTTT.

The chain recombines TRBV7-6 with TRBJ2-2, with D possibly TRBD2 on 5 matching bases. Trimming pared 2 bases from V and 4 bases from J, leaving 11 bases between. The CDR3 runs 15 residues. Germline V gene data show CDR1 as SGHVS and CDR2 as FNYEAQ. CDR3 region: CASSLPSGGTGELFF. The CDR3 DNA reads as TGTGCCAGCAGCTTACCCAGCGGTGGCACCGGGGAGCTGTTTTTT.

This clonotype has a count of ten or more. V gene TRBV29-1 combines with J gene TRBJ2-7, with D possibly TRBD1 on 5 matching bases. Germline V CDR1 and CDR2: SQVTM, ANQGSEA. V was trimmed by 7 bases and J by 3 bases, leaving 16 bases between them. CDR3 length: 13 amino acids. CDR3 sequence reads: CSAGSQGDYEQYF. The CDR3 bases are TGCAGCGCAGGATCGCAAGGGGACTACGAGCAGTACTTC.

V and J are TRBV9 and TRBJ2-2, with 7 bases aligning to TRBD2. V was clipped by 3 bases and J by 6 bases; unmatched bases: 5. Germline CDR1 reads SGDLS; CDR2 reads YYNGEE. CDR3 length: 14 amino acids. CDR3 in amino acids: CASSESGKAGELFF. The CDR3 nucleotides are TGTGCCAGCAGCGAGAGCGGGAAGGCCGGGGAGCTGTTTTTT.